This T cell receptor beta chain was retrieved from a study of beta chain features in type 1 diabetes. Overall study results and limits: When Type 1 diabetes patients were examined, their TCRB CDR3s proved moderately but significantly shorter in all four CD4+ subsets. The question left open here concerned HLA type influencing TCRB rearrangement.

Each donor gave one heparinised blood draw averaging around 120 mL. Worth noting for this clone: The target antigen is unknown.

Germline CDR1 reads MNHEY; CDR2 reads SVGAGI. The CDR3 runs to 15 residues. V was trimmed by 7 bases and J by 2 bases, leaving 18 bases between them. Expressed TCRB transcripts were sequenced because the entire RNA isolate underwent reverse transcription. The protocol was immunoSEQ multiplex PCR, while the TCRdb copy is restricted to in-frame clones and leaves out a portion. Here the sample spans hundreds of thousands of clones, approximately 16% being singletons. Sequencing input: naive CD4+ T cells from blood. The clonotype was recovered from a young man with type 1 diabetes. The rearrangement joins TRBV6-5 to TRBJ2-7; D possibly corresponds to TRBD2 (6 bases). DNA of the CDR3: TGTGCCAGCATGCCTAGCGAGACAGACGCCTACGAGCAGTACTTC. It encodes CASMPSETDAYEQYF.